This record covers a single T cell receptor (beta chain). Its antigen remains unknown. Other DNA sequences from this sample encode an identical CDR3 as well. This specimen comes from a study of fetal regulatory T cell absence and autoimmunity. Study results and caveats: Oligoclonal TCR enrichment in pancreas over cord blood reached over 95-fold for some clones.

The CDR3 covers 14 residues. The germline gives CDR1 SGDLS, CDR2 YYNGEE. V shed 0 bases, J shed 2 bases, and the junction held 0 bases outside the gene matches. Here immunoSEQ multiplex PCR was the method, and the copy in TCRdb shows in-frame clones only, minus some. The profile shows about 50,000 clones, 70% to 85% of them singletons. The source is a newborn boy with IPEX syndrome. The sequenced material came from cord blood. The chain carries TRBV9 and TRBJ2-5; 8 bases are a match to TRBD2. The CDR3 protein is CASSVAGGQETQYF. The CDR3, as DNA: TGTGCCAGCAGCGTAGCGGGGGGGCAAGAGACCCAGTACTTC.